These 23 T cell receptor beta chains were sequenced from one sample in a study of blood T cell repertoires in COVID-19. Libraries were prepared by immunoSEQ multiplex PCR; TCRdb keeps only in-frame clonotypes and omits some of them. The sample records around 310,000 clones, about 87% being singletons. Material: PBMCs or T cells enriched from blood (not recorded which). Source of these receptors: a man aged 25-40 years who had recovered from COVID-19.

This clone appeared a single time. The V and J genes are TRBV27 and TRBJ2-2; D is uncertain. Germline CDR1 reads MNHEY; CDR2 reads SMNVEV (reference sequence). CDR3 size: 14 residues. V shed 3 bases and J shed 0 bases, with 5 bases lying between them. CDR3 residues: CASSLRTNTGELFF. The CDR3 DNA is TGTGCCAGCAGTTTGCGTACGAACACCGGGGAGCTGTTTTTT.

V and J are TRBV18 and TRBJ2-5; TRBD2 agrees at 12 bases. The CDR3 extends over 16 amino acids. Trimming took 6 bases from V and 1 from J; bases not matched to a gene: 6. CDR1 KGHSH and CDR2 LQKENI come from the germline V gene. CDR3 sequence reads: CASSRRLAGAQETQYF. Here the CDR3 DNA reads TGTGCCAGCTCCCGTAGACTAGCGGGGGCCCAAGAGACCCAGTACTTC.

The rearrangement links TRBV9 to TRBJ2-2; D gene uncertain. Looked up from germline, CDR1 is SGDLS and CDR2 is YYNGEE. CDR3 length: 13 residues. V lost 0 bases and J lost 5, with 5 bases in between. The CDR3: CASSVGATGELFF. The CDR3 region has the DNA TGTGCCAGCAGCGTAGGAGCAACCGGGGAGCTGTTTTTT.

The chain joins TRBV18 to TRBJ1-3; possibly TRBD1 for D (6 bases). Trimming removed 4 bases from V and 6 bases from J, with 13 bases in between. This CDR3 is built from 14 residues. Germline V gene lookup returns CDR1 KGHSH and CDR2 LQKENI. CDR3 DNA sequence: TGTGCCAGCTCACTTTGGGGGCGCGAAAACACCATATATTTT. Its translation: CASSLWGRENTIYF.

V gene TRBV10-1 combines with J gene TRBJ1-3; maybe TRBD1 (5 bases). Trimming took off 6 bases at V and 3 bases at J, with 12 bases between the two ends. Germline V lookup: CDR1 WNHNN, CDR2 SYGVQD (reference sequence). The CDR3 loop spans 14 amino acids. CDR3 bases: TGCGCCAGCAGCCGGCGGGACGGTGGAAACACCATATATTTT. As protein: CASSRRDGGNTIYF.

The rearrangement joins TRBV6-1 to TRBJ1-4; 9 bases align to TRBD1. Germline V gene lookup returns CDR1 MNHNS and CDR2 SASEGT. The CDR3 contains 14 residues. J lost 7 bases, V lost 3 bases, and 3 bases had no gene match. The CDR3: CASSDDRGTEKLFF. The DNA of the CDR3 is TGTGCCAGCAGTGACGACAGGGGGACTGAAAAACTGTTTTTT.

V gene TRBV7-2 combines with J gene TRBJ1-5; D may be TRBD1 (5 bases). The germline V and J ends were trimmed by 2 bases and 6 bases, with 11 bases remaining between them. Germline loops: CDR1 SGHTA, CDR2 FQGNSA. The CDR3 totals 14 residues. The CDR3 spells CASSLYRGGQPQHF. As DNA, the CDR3 is TGTGCCAGCAGCTTATATAGGGGCGGTCAGCCCCAGCATTTT.

The chain links TRBV5-4 to TRBJ2-7; 7 bases are a match to TRBD1. The V and J ends lost 4 bases and 2 bases, in that order; junction bases with no gene match: 9. CDR3 size: 15 residues. Germline CDR1 reads SGHNT; CDR2 reads YYREEE (reference sequence). CDR3 in DNA: TGTGCCAGCAGCCGCCCGGGACAGCCGGCCTACGAGCAGTACTTC. The encoded protein is CASSRPGQPAYEQYF.

The chain uses TRBV28 and TRBJ1-3; D is perhaps TRBD1 (6 bases). This CDR3 region has 17 residues. V lost 5 bases to trimming and J lost 1 base, with 18 bases between them. Germline V CDR1 and CDR2: MDHEN, SYDVKM. The CDR3 sequence: CASSGSDRWRSGNTIYF. In nucleotides, the CDR3 is TGTGCCAGCAGTGGATCAGACAGGTGGCGATCTGGAAACACCATATATTTT.

This clone was picked up a small number of times. This sample also contains other DNA sequences that code for the same CDR3. V and J are TRBV4-2 and TRBJ2-7; TRBD2 might be the D (5 bases). The CDR3 loop spans 14 amino acids. Trimming left V 0 bases short and J 1 base short, with 7 bases between. Germline loops: CDR1 LGHNA, CDR2 YNFKEQ. The DNA for the CDR3 is TGTGCCAGCAGCCAAGAGGGCGGGTCCTACGAGCAGTACTTC. Protein: CASSQEGGSYEQYF.

This clone was detected only a few times. The gene calls are TRBV5-5 and TRBJ1-1; 8 nucleotides line up with TRBD1. V gave up 1 base and J gave up 5 bases; unmatched junction bases: 4. Per the germline V gene, CDR1 is SGHKS and CDR2 is YYEKEE (reference sequence). The CDR3 is 14 amino acids. The CDR3 region is CASSLWRTGTEAFF. CDR3 nucleotides: TGTGCCAGCAGCTTGTGGCGGACAGGGACTGAAGCTTTCTTT.

The chain employs TRBV5-4 and TRBJ2-6; 7 bases are shared with TRBD1. J was trimmed by 2 bases and V by 7 bases; bases with no gene match: 0. The germline CDR1 and CDR2 sequences are SGHNT and YYREEE (reference sequence). The CDR3 has 13 residues. The CDR3: CASGTAGANVLTF. The CDR3 nucleotides read TGTGCCAGCGGGACAGCTGGGGCCAACGTCCTGACTTTC.

The DNA for the CDR3 is TGTGCCAGCAGTACCGGGACAGAGGCTTTCTTT. This encodes CASSTGTEAFF. The J gene is TRBJ1-1, the V gene TRBV2, with 7 bases that match TRBD1. Trimming at V came to 5 bases and at J to 11 bases, leaving 5 bases not matched to a gene. The CDR3 spans 11 residues. Germline lookup yields CDR1 SNHLY and CDR2 FYNNEI. The full variable domain, rest sourced from reference TRBV2 and TRBJ1-1, is EPEVTQTPSHQVTQMGQEVILRCVPISNHLYFYWYRQILGQKVEFLVSFYNNEISEKSEIFDDQFSVERPDGSNFTLKIRSTKLEDSAMYFCASSTGTEAFFGQGTRLTVV.

The chain joins TRBV14 to TRBJ2-5; a weak D match, TRBD1 (6 bases). V lost 0 bases to trimming and J lost 0 bases, with 14 bases between them. The CDR3 totals 17 residues. Germline CDR1 SGHDN, CDR2 FVKESK. The CDR3 region has the DNA TGTGCCAGCAGCCAAGATCGGGGTGGGGGCCACCAAGAGACCCAGTACTTC. It translates to CASSQDRGGGHQETQYF.

V gene TRBV5-4 combines with J gene TRBJ1-5, with D possibly matching TRBD1 (5 bases). CDR1 and CDR2 from the germline V gene are SGHNT and YYREEE (reference sequence). Trimming pared 4 bases from V and 1 base from J, leaving 15 bases between. The length of the CDR3 is 16 residues. DNA for the CDR3: TGTGCCAGCAGCAAGGGTGGGCAGGGCAGCAATCAGCCCCAGCATTTT. Residues: CASSKGGQGSNQPQHF.

This clone was counted between two and nine times. This CDR3 reads CASSQVDRMGGYTF. Written as DNA, the CDR3 is TGTGCCAGCAGCCAAGTCGACAGAATGGGGGGCTACACCTTC. The chain has TRBV3-1 (or the pseudogene TRBV3-2) and TRBJ1-2, with D tentatively TRBD1 (5 bases). The CDR3 is 14 amino acids. Germline assignment: CDR1 LGHDT and CDR2 YNNKEL (reference sequence). Trimming took 1 base from V and 8 from J, leaving 14 bases between them.

This chain uses TRBV28 with TRBJ2-7; D not certain. Germline-derived CDR1 and CDR2 are MDHEN and SYDVKM. The CDR3 loop spans 12 amino acids. The V end was cut by 2 bases, the J end by 1 base, with 3 bases between. CDR3 sequence reads: CASSLRSYEQYF. For the CDR3, the DNA is TGTGCCAGCAGTTTACGGTCCTACGAGCAGTACTTC.

The rearrangement uses TRBV6-5 and TRBJ2-3; TRBD2 agrees at 7 bases. The CDR3 spans 15 residues. Germline CDR1 MNHEY, CDR2 SVGAGI. V lost 6 bases to trimming and J lost 3 bases; unmatched junction nucleotides: 9. CDR3 protein: CASRETLAQTDTQYF. The CDR3 nucleotides are TGTGCCAGCAGAGAGACACTAGCGCAGACAGATACGCAGTATTTT.

The chain joins TRBV28 to TRBJ1-3; possibly TRBD1 for D (5 bases). The V and J ends lost 7 bases and 0 bases respectively, with 16 bases between them. Germline V CDR1 and CDR2: MDHEN, SYDVKM. This CDR3 has 16 amino acids. The CDR3 here is CASTLGDSSSGNTIYF. The CDR3, as DNA: TGTGCCAGCACCCTGGGGGACTCGAGCTCTGGAAACACCATATATTTT.

The CDR3 sequence: CASSVAPLQDLSGNTIYF. The CDR3 bases are TGTGCCAGCAGCGTAGCTCCCTTACAGGACCTCTCTGGAAACACCATATATTTT. The chain recombines TRBV9 with TRBJ1-3, with D tentatively TRBD1 (5 bases). This CDR3 has 18 amino acids. The V and J ends lost 0 bases and 0 bases respectively, with 16 bases between them. CDR1 and CDR2 from the germline V gene are SGDLS and YYNGEE.

V gene TRBV7-8 combines with J gene TRBJ2-1, with D possibly being TRBD2 (6 bases). Deletions cut 5 bases from V and 3 bases from J, with 14 bases between. The germline CDR1 and CDR2 sequences are SGHVS and FQNEAQ. The CDR3 extends over 15 amino acids. The CDR3 bases are TGTGCCAGCAGCCCCGGGACTTCTTACTACAATGAGCAGTTCTTC. Translated: CASSPGTSYYNEQFF.

The chain links TRBV5-1 to TRBJ1-5; TRBD1 aligns across 8 bases. V trimming: 0 bases; J trimming: 7 bases; junction bases outside the gene matches: 6. There are 15 residues in the CDR3. CDR1 and CDR2 from the germline V gene are SGHRS and YFSETQ. Here the CDR3 DNA reads TGCGCCAGCAGCTTGGATGGCAGGGGGCACCAGCCCCAGCATTTT. It specifies CASSLDGRGHQPQHF.

This chain joins TRBV19 and TRBJ2-2, with 14 bases lining up with TRBD2. This CDR3 region has 18 residues. Trimming removed 7 bases from V and 3 bases from J; junction bases left unmatched: 10. Germline CDR1 LNHDA, CDR2 SQIVND (reference sequence). This CDR3 reads CASISRLAGGRYTGELFF. CDR3 DNA sequence: TGTGCCAGTATCTCCCGACTAGCGGGGGGGAGGTACACCGGGGAGCTGTTTTTT.